Presented here are 27 T cell receptor beta chains from one specimen sequenced in a study of human CD8 memory T cell subsets. Making the TCR beta libraries relied on UMI-labeled 5' RACE. After re-calling the 5' RACE reads, TCRdb lists one entry per CDR3 protein, DNA absent. Its table records about 11,000 distinct CDR3 sequences. Sequencing used CD8+ stem-like memory T cells (TSCM and TCM) sorted from PBMCs. The subset: stem-like memory CD8 T cells (TSTEM), CCR7+ PD-1- TIGIT-. The receptors were gathered from a human donor in good health.

Considering frequency, this clonotype is medium-sized. V gene TRBV29-1 combines with J gene TRBJ2-5; the D gene TCRdb calls, TRBD1, cannot be checked with no DNA. CDR3 length: 14 amino acids. Germline values: CDR1 SQVTM, CDR2 ANQGSEA. The chain's CDR3 is CSVEGQGLQETQYF.

The chain combines TRBV5-1 with TRBJ2-7; TCRdb calls TRBD1, which cannot be checked without DNA. There are 14 residues in the CDR3. Germline CDR1 and CDR2: SGHRS and YFSETQ. CDR3: CASSAGTVLCEQYF.

The genes are TRBV28 and TRBJ2-7; TCRdb proposes TRBD1, but this gene call is untestable without DNA. The CDR3 loop spans 11 amino acids. CDR1 and CDR2 from the germline V gene are MDHEN and SYDVKM. The CDR3 loop is CARGTGNEQYF. The entire variable domain, with the rest obtained from reference TRBV28 and TRBJ2-7, is as follows: DVKVTQSSRYLVKRTGEKVFLECVQDMDHENMFWYRQDPGLGLRLIYFSYDVKMKEKGDIPEGYSVSREKKERFSLILESASTNQTSMYLCARGTGNEQYFGPGTRLTVT.

The chain has TRBV4-1 and TRBJ1-3; TCRdb reports TRBD1, a call that lacks DNA to check it against. The germline gives CDR1 MGHRA, CDR2 YSYEKL. The CDR3 loop spans 14 amino acids. CDR3 sequence: CASSQEPRGDTIYF.

Frequency places this clonotype as medium-sized. The chain joins TRBV18 to TRBJ1-3. Per the germline V gene, CDR1 is KGHSH and CDR2 is LQKENI. The CDR3 has 14 amino acids. CDR3 amino acids: CASSPPGSGNTIYF. The entire variable domain, with the rest obtained from reference TRBV18 and TRBJ1-3, is as follows: NAGVMQNPRHLVRRRGQEARLRCSPMKGHSHVYWYRQLPEEGLKFMVYLQKENIIDESGMPKERFSAEFPKEGPSILRIQQVVRGDSAAYFCASSPPGSGNTIYFGEGSWLTVV.

The chain has TRBV5-1 and TRBJ2-7; the TCRdb D gene call, TRBD1, has no DNA to confirm it. There are 14 residues in the CDR3. Germline-derived CDR1 and CDR2 are SGHRS and YFSETQ. CDR3 protein: CASSIDRWGGEQYF. The full variable domain, in which reference TRBV5-1 and TRBJ2-7 provide the parts outside the CDR3, is KAGVTQTPRYLIKTRGQQVTLSCSPISGHRSVSWYQQTPGQGLQFLFEYFSETQRNKGNFPGRFSGRQFSNSRSEMNVSTLELGDSALYLCASSIDRWGGEQYFGPGTRLTVT.

This chain joins TRBV7-9 and TRBJ2-3; no DNA is available, so the TRBD1 call from TCRdb remains unchecked. The CDR3 runs 14 residues. Germline loops: CDR1 SEHNR, CDR2 FQNEAQ (reference sequence). The CDR3 region is CASSSTEITDTQYF.

This sequence joins TRBV7-8 and TRBJ2-1; TCRdb calls TRBD2, which cannot be checked without DNA. There are 15 residues in the CDR3. Germline loops: CDR1 SGHVS, CDR2 FQNEAQ. This chain's CDR3 is CASSLIREAGDEQFF.

The J gene is TRBJ2-1, the V gene TRBV2; without DNA, the TCRdb call of TRBD2 cannot be checked. The CDR3 spans 13 residues. CDR1 SNHLY and CDR2 FYNNEI come from the germline V gene. The CDR3 sequence: CASKRTSMVEQFF.

The chain is built from TRBV15 and TRBJ1-5; TCRdb returns TRBD1, unconfirmable since there is no DNA. Germline values: CDR1 LNHNV, CDR2 YYDKDF (reference sequence). The length of the CDR3 is 18 residues. CDR3 region: CATSRDSNTGVGNQPQHF.

The chain couples TRBV15 to TRBJ1-1. There are 14 residues in the CDR3. CDR1 LNHNV and CDR2 YYDKDF come from the germline V gene (reference sequence). This chain's CDR3 is CATSRGAGATEAFF.

The V gene is TRBV7-2, the J gene TRBJ2-3; as DNA is missing, the TRBD1 call by TCRdb cannot be tested. This CDR3 comprises 16 residues. Germline V gene sequence: CDR1 SGHTA, CDR2 FQGNSA. The CDR3 spells CAGVERGSPGTDTQYF.

The J gene is TRBJ2-7, the V gene TRBV29-1; the TCRdb D gene call, TRBD1, has no DNA to confirm it. Germline lookup yields CDR1 SQVTM and CDR2 ANQGSEA. CDR3 size: 14 residues. The CDR3 protein is CSVVCVDRAYEQYF.

The genes are TRBV6-5 and TRBJ1-4; TCRdb proposes TRBD1, but this gene call is untestable without DNA. The germline CDR1 and CDR2 sequences are MNHEY and SVGAGI. This CDR3 is built from 16 residues. CDR3 sequence: CASSLQLHGAGEKLFF.

This chain uses TRBV7-8 with TRBJ1-1. The CDR3 extends over 15 amino acids. Germline-derived CDR1 and CDR2 are SGHVS and FQNEAQ. The CDR3 region is CASSPLEKGSTEAFF.

The chain uses TRBV19 and TRBJ2-1. CDR1 LNHDA and CDR2 SQIVND come from the germline V gene (reference sequence). The CDR3 spans 15 residues. CDR3 loop: CASSIEIARTGEQFF. Combining the CDR3 with reference TRBV19 and TRBJ2-1 gives the whole variable domain DGGITQSPKYLFRKEGQNVTLSCEQNLNHDAMYWYRQDPGQGLRLIYYSQIVNDFQKGDIAEGYSVSREKKESFPLTVTSAQKNPTAFYLCASSIEIARTGEQFFGPGTRLTVL.

The V gene is TRBV24-1, the J gene TRBJ2-5. CDR1 KGHDR and CDR2 SFDVKD come from the germline V gene. The length of the CDR3 is 12 residues. This chain's CDR3 is CATSDFRETQYF.

The chain joins TRBV15 to TRBJ2-7; the D call of TRBD1 rests on TCRdb alone, since no DNA is present to check it. Germline V gene sequence: CDR1 LNHNV, CDR2 YYDKDF (reference sequence). The CDR3 is 16 residues long. The CDR3 reads CATSRDRGGPTYEQYF.

Frequency places this clonotype as medium-sized. The V gene is TRBV12-3 or TRBV12-4, the J gene TRBJ2-7; TCRdb reports TRBD2, a call that lacks DNA to check it against. CDR3 length: 15 residues. The CDR3 loop reads CASTLAGPSSYEQYF.

The chain combines TRBV24-1 with TRBJ2-5; TCRdb lists TRBD1, though no DNA is available to test this call. This CDR3 contains 13 residues. The V gene's germline CDR1 is KGHDR and CDR2 SFDVKD. The CDR3 region is CATSDPQGETQYF.

The V and J genes are TRBV7-3 and TRBJ2-1; there is no DNA to check the TCRdb D call of TRBD2. CDR3 length: 15 residues. Germline values: CDR1 SGHTA, CDR2 FQGTGA. CDR3 in amino acids: CASSLAGGVYNEQFF. The full variable domain, completed using reference TRBV7-3 and TRBJ2-1, is GAGVSQTPSNKVTEKGKYVELRCDPISGHTALYWYRQSLGQGPEFLIYFQGTGAADDSGLPNDRFFAVRPEGSVSTLKIQRTERGDSAVYLCASSLAGGVYNEQFFGPGTRLTVL.

The gene calls are TRBV28 and TRBJ2-1; the D call of TRBD2 rests on TCRdb alone, since no DNA is present to check it. Germline CDR1 MDHEN, CDR2 SYDVKM. The CDR3 spans 16 residues. The CDR3 sequence: CASSSLAGSSYNEQFF.

By frequency, this clonotype is medium-sized (0.01 to 0.1%). The rearrangement links TRBV28 to TRBJ2-5; TCRdb's D gene call, TRBD1, goes unchecked for lack of DNA. The CDR3 totals 15 residues. Per germline, CDR1 MDHEN and CDR2 SYDVKM. The CDR3 here is CASSLQQGWQETQYF.

This CDR3 is CASSLAQMNTGELFF. The J gene is TRBJ2-2, the V gene TRBV5-6. This CDR3 contains 15 residues. Germline CDR1 and CDR2: SGHDT and YYEEEE.

This clonotype is classed as medium-sized by frequency. The chain joins TRBV11-3 to TRBJ1-3. The CDR3 has 15 residues. CDR1 and CDR2 from the germline V gene are SGHNT and YENEEA. The CDR3 loop reads CASAHSELSGNTIYF.

The chain is built from TRBV13 and TRBJ2-7; lacking DNA, the TRBD2 call made by TCRdb goes unchecked. Germline V gene sequence: CDR1 PRHDT, CDR2 FYEKMQ (reference sequence). The CDR3 has 16 amino acids. CDR3 amino acids: CASSLEGSGRGYEQYF.

Here the CDR3 reads CATSKESDLTGKTDTQYF. The chain has TRBV15 and TRBJ2-3; there is no DNA to check the TCRdb D call of TRBD1. The CDR3 sequence is 18 residues long. Germline V gives CDR1 LNHNV, CDR2 YYDKDF (reference sequence).